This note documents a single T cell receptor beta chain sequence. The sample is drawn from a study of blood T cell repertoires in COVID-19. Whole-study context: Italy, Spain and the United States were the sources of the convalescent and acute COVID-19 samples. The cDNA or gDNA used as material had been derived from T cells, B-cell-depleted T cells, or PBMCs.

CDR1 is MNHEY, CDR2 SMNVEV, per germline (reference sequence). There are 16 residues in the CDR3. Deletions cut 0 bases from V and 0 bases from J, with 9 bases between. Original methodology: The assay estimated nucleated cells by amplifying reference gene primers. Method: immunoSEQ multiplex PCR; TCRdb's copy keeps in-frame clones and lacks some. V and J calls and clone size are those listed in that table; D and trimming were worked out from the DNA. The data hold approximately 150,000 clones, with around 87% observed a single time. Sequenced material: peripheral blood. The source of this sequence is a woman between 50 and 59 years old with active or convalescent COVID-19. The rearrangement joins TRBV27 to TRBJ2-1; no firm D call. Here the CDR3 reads CASSLSAGSSYNEQFF. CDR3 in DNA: TGTGCCAGCAGTTTATCGGCAGGTAGCTCCTACAATGAGCAGTTCTTC.